This is a list of T cell receptor beta chains from one sample in a study of blood T cell repertoires in COVID-19. Sequenced by immunoSEQ multiplex PCR; TCRdb stores in-frame clones only, minus some. The top ten hold under 2.5% of the sample, which has about 81,000 clones, 91% seen once. Sequencing was performed on peripheral blood. Receptors originate from a woman aged 50 to 60 in a cohort sampled during active COVID-19. CDR3s leave out the opening cysteine and the closing phenylalanine or tryptophan. Clone size is shown for a subset of rows, as once, few, many or a class of expanded clone.

v_gene | abundance | CDR3aa
TRBV18 | - | ASSSQELNTEAF
TRBV7-9 | - | ASSESGKTYNEQF
TRBV5-1 | - | ASRPDRVRSGELF
TRBV7-3 | - | ASSQSAGAGNEQF
TRBV5-1 | - | ASSIGHLSYEQY
TRBV5-6 | - | ASSWWTGDEAF
TRBV3-1/TRBV3-2 | - | ASSQGGRSNEQF
TRBV2 | few | ASSEIGGVHQPQH
TRBV30 | - | ASASGGLGETQY
TRBV5-1 | - | ASSSSGTSGSDTQY
TRBV7-9 | - | ASSPNLAGGDTQY
TRBV25-1 | - | ASSDQVGATDTQY
TRBV19 | - | ASSLGQAYFSGANVLT
TRBV10-3 | - | AIRSNYEQY
TRBV19 | - | ASIRGGVGHMNTEAF
TRBV6-1 | - | ASSEHPGETQY
TRBV18 | - | ASSPMTGSATNEKLF
TRBV25-1 | - | ASSDSPGNQETQY
TRBV7-9 | - | ASSLGRDRREQY
TRBV9 | - | ASSDSGVRSGANVLT
TRBV29-1 | - | SAIQVPNGELF
TRBV3-1/TRBV3-2 | - | ASSQTLLAGGRNEQF
TRBV5-3 | - | ARKGPIQDTQY
TRBV20-1 | once | SASAFLAKNIQY
TRBV11-3 | - | ASSYGQGAIYEQY
TRBV2 | - | ASTQERDSYEQY
TRBV12-5 | - | ASGLVGGAFYEQY
TRBV5-1 | - | ASSSDTNTGELF
TRBV19 | - | ASSPGTLHNEQF
TRBV7-9 | - | ASGQIYNEQF
TRBV3-1/TRBV3-2 | - | ASSQYRDSFSYSGNTIY
TRBV28 | - | ASSGGAGGGIGSGSGEQY
TRBV3-1/TRBV3-2 | - | ASSQDTGLQF
TRBV6-5 | once | ASSYSSWPGTEAF
TRBV24-1 | - | ATSEGTENIQY
TRBV3-1/TRBV3-2 | - | ASSSSPDTQY
TRBV24-1 | - | ATSDLVQFTDTQY
TRBV5-6 | - | ASRPRGGGDYGYT
TRBV14 | - | ASSQDGFGQGRSYGYT
TRBV5-4 | - | ASSLQGAYEQY
TRBV2 | - | ASSEHGGTGYEQY
TRBV5-5 | - | ASSPPGQVPTEAF
TRBV5-6 | - | ASTDTGELF
TRBV5-4 | - | ASSSAGGPLYNEQF
TRBV29-1 | - | SVVIISNTEAF
TRBV5-4 | once | ASSPDSNYGYT
TRBV2 | - | ASSAQNNSPLH